Following are 11 T cell receptor beta chains from one sample sequenced in a study of CD8+ T cells in alopecia areata. RNA extraction was followed by reverse transcription into cDNA, which acted as the sequencing template. Only in-frame clones appear in the TCRdb table, and some are missing; sequencing was by immunoSEQ multiplex PCR. The table lists more than 100,000 clones, about half of them singletons. Regarding treatment: oral pan-JAK inhibitor, 5-10 mg twice daily. The material sequenced was CD4+ T cells sorted from blood, taken at week 4, from a patient treated with tofacitinib. The receptor source for this set is a human donor with alopecia areata.

The chain links TRBV5-1 to TRBJ2-3, with D perhaps matching TRBD2 (5 bases). V lost 0 bases and J 0 bases, leaving 8 bases between the germline ends. This CDR3 region has 15 residues. Germline CDR1 is SGHRS and CDR2 is YFSETQ. The CDR3 region is CASSLAGISTDTQYF. CDR3 DNA sequence: TGCGCCAGCAGCTTGGCGGGGATAAGCACAGATACGCAGTATTTT.

The table lists this clone with a few counts. The chain links TRBV6-5 to TRBJ2-2; D is unclear. Germline CDR1 reads MNHEY; CDR2 reads SVGAGI. Trimming removed 2 bases from V and 2 bases from J, with 6 bases in between. CDR3 length equals 14 residues. CDR3 loop: CASSYRPNTGELFF. The DNA for the CDR3 is TGTGCCAGCAGTTACCGCCCTAACACCGGGGAGCTGTTTTTT.

This rearrangement joins TRBV19 to TRBJ1-2; D is ambiguous. Germline V lookup: CDR1 LNHDA, CDR2 SQIVND (reference sequence). V lost 5 bases, J lost 6 bases, and 13 bases lay in between. This CDR3 spans 13 amino acids. In nucleotides, the CDR3 is TGTGCCAGTAGTTGGTCCCCGAGGAATGGCTACACCTTC. This codes for CASSWSPRNGYTF.

This clone was recorded many times. The J gene is TRBJ2-5, the V gene TRBV6-1; 8 nucleotides line up with TRBD2. Per the germline V gene, CDR1 is MNHNS and CDR2 is SASEGT. The CDR3 covers 14 residues. V lost 2 bases and J lost 5; bases outside the gene matches: 4. The CDR3 DNA sequence: TGTGCCAGCAGTGAACTTGGCGGGGGGGAGACCCAGTACTTC. This sequence encodes CASSELGGGETQYF.

V and J are TRBV5-6 and TRBJ1-2; no firm D call. There are 12 residues in the CDR3. From germline, CDR1 is SGHDT and CDR2 YYEEEE. V lost 1 base to trimming and J lost 8 bases, with 9 bases between them. CDR3 nucleotides: TGTGCCAGCAGCTTGTGGAGAGGCGGCTACACCTTC. Its protein is CASSLWRGGYTF.

A few counts support this clone. The rearrangement links TRBV30 to TRBJ2-1; D is unclear. V lost 5 bases, J lost 0 bases, and 8 bases lay in between. The length of the CDR3 is 13 residues. Germline assignment: CDR1 GTSNPN and CDR2 SVGIG (reference sequence). CDR3: CAWGPDSYNEQFF. In nucleotides, the CDR3 is TGTGCCTGGGGCCCGGACTCCTACAATGAGCAGTTCTTC.

V usage is TRBV2 and J usage is TRBJ1-4; D unclear. CDR3 length equals 13 residues. Deletions cut 8 bases from V and 0 bases from J, with 7 bases between. The germline V gene has CDR1 SNHLY and CDR2 FYNNEI. The CDR3 region is CASVYATNEKLFF. The CDR3 DNA reads TGTGCCAGCGTCTATGCAACTAATGAAAAACTGTTTTTT. Filled out from reference TRBV2 and TRBJ1-4, the complete variable domain reads EPEVTQTPSHQVTQMGQEVILRCVPISNHLYFYWYRQILGQKVEFLVSFYNNEISEKSEIFDDQFSVERPDGSNFTLKIRSTKLEDSAMYFCASVYATNEKLFFGSGTQLSVL.

The chain recombines TRBV30 with TRBJ2-5; D may be TRBD1 (5 bases). V lost 3 bases to trimming and J lost 2 bases, with 16 bases between them. This CDR3 is 15 amino acids long. Germline assignment: CDR1 GTSNPN and CDR2 SVGIG (reference sequence). Here the CDR3 DNA reads TGTGCCTGGAGACTTCAGACAGCCGGACAAGAGACCCAGTACTTC. It is translated as CAWRLQTAGQETQYF.

The rearrangement links TRBV13 to TRBJ1-1; D unresolved. Germline V CDR1 and CDR2: PRHDT, FYEKMQ (reference sequence). There are 14 residues in the CDR3. V was shortened by 4 bases and J by 5 bases, with 14 bases between the two germline ends. As DNA, the CDR3 is TGTGCCAGCAGCTCCCCGAAGGGTGAGACTGAAGCTTTCTTT. Residues: CASSSPKGETEAFF.

In this sample, this clone turned up once. J is TRBJ1-5 and V is TRBV2, with TRBD1 matching 10 bases. Per germline, CDR1 SNHLY and CDR2 FYNNEI. This CDR3 has 16 amino acids. V lost 2 bases, J lost 1 base, and 2 bases stayed unmatched. The CDR3 DNA reads TGTGCCAGCAGTGAAAGACAGGGGGCGAGCAATCAGCCCCAGCATTTT. Translated, it gives CASSERQGASNQPQHF. Full variable domain (outside the CDR3, taken from reference TRBV2 and TRBJ1-5): EPEVTQTPSHQVTQMGQEVILRCVPISNHLYFYWYRQILGQKVEFLVSFYNNEISEKSEIFDDQFSVERPDGSNFTLKIRSTKLEDSAMYFCASSERQGASNQPQHFGDGTRLSIL.

Here the CDR3 reads CASSRLSRGSSLSNQPQHF. CDR3 DNA sequence: TGTGCCAGCAGTAGACTTTCTAGGGGCAGCAGCCTTAGCAATCAGCCCCAGCATTTT. The rearrangement uses TRBV2 and TRBJ1-5; possibly TRBD1 for D (5 bases). There are 19 residues in the CDR3. Per germline, CDR1 SNHLY and CDR2 FYNNEI. Trimming pared 5 bases from V and 0 bases from J, leaving 23 bases between.